This is a list of T cell receptor beta chains from one sample in a study of neurological immune-mediated disorders. TCRdb fed the 5' RACE reads into MiXCR, producing one record per CDR3 protein. Of roughly 30,000 distinct CDR3 sequences listed, about 4.8% are singletons. Specimen: PBMCs. These TCRs come from a man between 18 and 29 years old in good health. Both conserved end residues are part of each CDR3. Fields, in order: CDR3 DNA, CDR3 protein, clone size, J gene, V gene, D gene. The D gene is left open where the match is weak. Some rows have no size entry. The others give once, few or many, or a class for an expanded clone.

cdr3_nt: TGTGCCAGCAGTTTCGACAGAACTGAAAAACTGTTTTTT
cdr3_aa: CASSFDRTEKLFF
clone_size: many
j_call: TRBJ1-4
v_call: TRBV12-3/TRBV12-4
d_call: -

cdr3_nt: TGTGCCAGCTCACCCCCGGACGGCACGACAGGGAACTCCTACGAGCAGTACTTC
cdr3_aa: CASSPPDGTTGNSYEQYF
clone_size: many
j_call: TRBJ2-7
v_call: TRBV18
d_call: TRBD1

cdr3_nt: TGTGCCAGCAGCTTAACGGGACGCGCCACTGAAGCTTTCTTT
cdr3_aa: CASSLTGRATEAFF
clone_size: many
j_call: TRBJ1-1
v_call: TRBV7-3
d_call: -

cdr3_nt: TGCAGTGCTAGCTCCGGTACAGGGGTGGACGACCAGTACTTC
cdr3_aa: CSASSGTGVDDQYF
clone_size: -
j_call: TRBJ2-7
v_call: TRBV20-1
d_call: TRBD1

cdr3_nt: TGTGCCAGCAGTTACGGAGCCCACCGGGCCAGAGGGTTTGAGCAGTACTTC
cdr3_aa: CASSYGAHRARGFEQYF
clone_size: many
j_call: TRBJ2-7
v_call: TRBV6-6
d_call: -

cdr3_nt: TGTGCCAGCAGTTTACAGGGGGCGGATACGCAGTATTTT
cdr3_aa: CASSLQGADTQYF
clone_size: many
j_call: TRBJ2-3
v_call: TRBV6-5
d_call: TRBD1

cdr3_nt: TGTGCCAGCGGGACGAGAAGACCCTACGAGCAGTACTTC
cdr3_aa: CASGTRRPYEQYF
clone_size: many
j_call: TRBJ2-7
v_call: TRBV6-5
d_call: -

cdr3_nt: TGTGCCATCAGCGACCCCAGGTCCGGGGGTCAGCCCCAGCATTTT
cdr3_aa: CAISDPRSGGQPQHF
clone_size: many
j_call: TRBJ1-5
v_call: TRBV10-3
d_call: -

cdr3_nt: TGTGCCAGCAGCCGGGTGGGGGGCCAGCAGCCCCAGCATTTT
cdr3_aa: CASSRVGGQQPQHF
clone_size: -
j_call: TRBJ1-5
v_call: TRBV6-5
d_call: -

cdr3_nt: TGTGCCAGCAGCCTAGTAAACGTCGGGCTGGGTAACACTGAAGCTTTCTTT
cdr3_aa: CASSLVNVGLGNTEAFF
clone_size: many
j_call: TRBJ1-1
v_call: TRBV6-5
d_call: -

cdr3_nt: TGTGCCAGCAGCTTCCAGACCCAAGATACGCAGTATTTT
cdr3_aa: CASSFQTQDTQYF
clone_size: many
j_call: TRBJ2-3
v_call: TRBV7-3
d_call: -

cdr3_nt: TGTGCCACCAGTGATTCCGGACAGGACAATCAGCCCCAGCATTTT
cdr3_aa: CATSDSGQDNQPQHF
clone_size: many
j_call: TRBJ1-5
v_call: TRBV24-1
d_call: TRBD1

cdr3_nt: TGCGCCAGCAGCTTGGCCTGGGGGGGGGCCTCGGCAGATACGCAGTATTTT
cdr3_aa: CASSLAWGGASADTQYF
clone_size: many
j_call: TRBJ2-3
v_call: TRBV5-1
d_call: -

cdr3_nt: TGTGCCAGCAGTGATACGGGGCACCAAGAGACCCAGTACTTC
cdr3_aa: CASSDTGHQETQYF
clone_size: many
j_call: TRBJ2-5
v_call: TRBV2
d_call: -

cdr3_nt: TGTGCCAGCAGCTCGACAGGGAACGAGCAGTACTTC
cdr3_aa: CASSSTGNEQYF
clone_size: medium-sized
j_call: TRBJ2-7
v_call: TRBV7-6
d_call: TRBD1

cdr3_nt: TGCAGCGTTGAGGCAGGTTCCTCCTACAATGAGCAGTTCTTC
cdr3_aa: CSVEAGSSYNEQFF
clone_size: many
j_call: TRBJ2-1
v_call: TRBV29-1
d_call: -

cdr3_nt: TGTGCCAGCAGCGTAGAACCGGTCTCCTATAATTCACCCCTCCACTTT
cdr3_aa: CASSVEPVSYNSPLHF
clone_size: many
j_call: TRBJ1-6
v_call: TRBV9
d_call: -

cdr3_nt: TGCAGTGCTAGAGGTGGTGGCCTTTACAATGAGCAGTTCTTC
cdr3_aa: CSARGGGLYNEQFF
clone_size: many
j_call: TRBJ2-1
v_call: TRBV20-1
d_call: -

cdr3_nt: TGTGCCAGCAGCTTAAGTCCGCGGGGGAGCTCCTACAATGAGCAGTTCTTC
cdr3_aa: CASSLSPRGSSYNEQFF
clone_size: many
j_call: TRBJ2-1
v_call: TRBV7-3
d_call: TRBD2

cdr3_nt: TGCGCCAGCAGCCAAGATGCAAGCCGGCACACTGAAGCTTTCTTT
cdr3_aa: CASSQDASRHTEAFF
clone_size: many
j_call: TRBJ1-1
v_call: TRBV4-3
d_call: -

cdr3_nt: TGCGCCAGCAGCCCAAGGGAGGGTGGCACTGAAGCTTTCTTT
cdr3_aa: CASSPREGGTEAFF
clone_size: many
j_call: TRBJ1-1
v_call: TRBV5-1
d_call: -

cdr3_nt: TGTGCCAGCAGTTTACTGGGGGCCGAGACCCAGTACTTC
cdr3_aa: CASSLLGAETQYF
clone_size: many
j_call: TRBJ2-5
v_call: TRBV27
d_call: -

cdr3_nt: TGCGCCAGCAGCCCTACCCCCGGCCCCGGGGAGCTGTTTTTT
cdr3_aa: CASSPTPGPGELFF
clone_size: many
j_call: TRBJ2-2
v_call: TRBV5-1
d_call: -

cdr3_nt: TGCAGCGTTGTAAGGGGAACCACCATATATTTT
cdr3_aa: CSVVRGTTIYF
clone_size: many
j_call: TRBJ1-3
v_call: TRBV29-1
d_call: -

cdr3_nt: TGCGCCAGCAGCGGTGAGACCAACACCGGGGAGCTGTTTTTT
cdr3_aa: CASSGETNTGELFF
clone_size: few
j_call: TRBJ2-2
v_call: TRBV5-1
d_call: -

cdr3_nt: TGCGCCAGCAGCTTGGGAACAGGGGAGGTGACTGAAGCTTTCTTT
cdr3_aa: CASSLGTGEVTEAFF
clone_size: many
j_call: TRBJ1-1
v_call: TRBV5-1
d_call: TRBD1

cdr3_nt: TGTGCCAGCACCCAAACTCCACCTCAGGGGGAGAGTGGCTACACCTTC
cdr3_aa: CASTQTPPQGESGYTF
clone_size: many
j_call: TRBJ1-2
v_call: TRBV7-9
d_call: TRBD1

cdr3_nt: TGCAGTGTACCGGGACAGGGTGGCGAAAAACTGTTTTTT
cdr3_aa: CSVPGQGGEKLFF
clone_size: many
j_call: TRBJ1-4
v_call: TRBV20-1
d_call: TRBD1

cdr3_nt: TGCGCCAGCAGCTCCGGACCGAACACTGAAGCTTTCTTT
cdr3_aa: CASSSGPNTEAFF
clone_size: medium-sized
j_call: TRBJ1-1
v_call: TRBV5-1
d_call: -

cdr3_nt: TGTGCCAGCTCACAACCAAGCTCCTACGAGCAGTACTTC
cdr3_aa: CASSQPSSYEQYF
clone_size: few
j_call: TRBJ2-7
v_call: TRBV18
d_call: -

cdr3_nt: TGCAGTGCTAGTGGTACCCCCGAAGCTTTCTTT
cdr3_aa: CSASGTPEAFF
clone_size: many
j_call: TRBJ1-1
v_call: TRBV20-1
d_call: -

cdr3_nt: TGCGCCAGCAGCTTGGCCGTCGGGACTTACAACACCATATATTTT
cdr3_aa: CASSLAVGTYNTIYF
clone_size: many
j_call: TRBJ1-3
v_call: TRBV5-1
d_call: -

cdr3_nt: TGCAGCGTTTCCGCGGTTCTTGGAGCTTTCTTT
cdr3_aa: CSVSAVLGAFF
clone_size: many
j_call: TRBJ1-1
v_call: TRBV29-1
d_call: -

cdr3_nt: TGCGCCAGCAGGCAGGGGGCCGATAATGAGCAGTTCTTC
cdr3_aa: CASRQGADNEQFF
clone_size: many
j_call: TRBJ2-1
v_call: TRBV5-1
d_call: TRBD1

cdr3_nt: TGTGCCAGCAGCGTAGAAGGGGGCAGCAATCAGCCCCAGCATTTT
cdr3_aa: CASSVEGGSNQPQHF
clone_size: many
j_call: TRBJ1-5
v_call: TRBV9
d_call: TRBD1

cdr3_nt: TGTGCCAGCAGCGGGATACAGGGGTCGAGGTCTGGGGCCAACGTCCTGACTTTC
cdr3_aa: CASSGIQGSRSGANVLTF
clone_size: many
j_call: TRBJ2-6
v_call: TRBV27
d_call: TRBD1

cdr3_nt: TGTGCCATCAGCGAATCCGGAGCCCGGAACTATGGCTACACCTTC
cdr3_aa: CAISESGARNYGYTF
clone_size: many
j_call: TRBJ1-2
v_call: TRBV10-3
d_call: -

cdr3_nt: TGCGCCAGCAGCTTGGGCGGAGGATACTACAATGAGCAGTTCTTC
cdr3_aa: CASSLGGGYYNEQFF
clone_size: many
j_call: TRBJ2-1
v_call: TRBV5-1
d_call: -

cdr3_nt: TGTGCCAGCAGTTTGGGGGGCAACTACGAGCAGTACTTC
cdr3_aa: CASSLGGNYEQYF
clone_size: many
j_call: TRBJ2-7
v_call: TRBV12-3/TRBV12-4
d_call: -

cdr3_nt: TGTGCCAGCAGCTCGTATACGGGAATTGAGGGCGATGGCTACACCTTC
cdr3_aa: CASSSYTGIEGDGYTF
clone_size: many
j_call: TRBJ1-2
v_call: TRBV7-3
d_call: -

cdr3_nt: TGTGCCAGCAGCCCACATACGAGCTCCTACAATGAGCAGTTCTTC
cdr3_aa: CASSPHTSSYNEQFF
clone_size: many
j_call: TRBJ2-1
v_call: TRBV6-5
d_call: -

cdr3_nt: TGCGCCAGCAGCCAGGATATCTATGGCTACACCTTC
cdr3_aa: CASSQDIYGYTF
clone_size: many
j_call: TRBJ1-2
v_call: TRBV5-1
d_call: -

cdr3_nt: TGTGCCAGCAAAACAGGGGTAGGGAACTATGGCTACACCTTC
cdr3_aa: CASKTGVGNYGYTF
clone_size: many
j_call: TRBJ1-2
v_call: TRBV6-5
d_call: TRBD1

cdr3_nt: TGCGCCAGCAGCTTAGAAGGAGACTATGGCTACACCTTC
cdr3_aa: CASSLEGDYGYTF
clone_size: many
j_call: TRBJ1-2
v_call: TRBV5-1
d_call: -

cdr3_nt: TGTGCCAGCAGTTACCCTTTACAGGGGAGCACTGAAGCTTTCTTT
cdr3_aa: CASSYPLQGSTEAFF
clone_size: many
j_call: TRBJ1-1
v_call: TRBV6-6
d_call: TRBD1

cdr3_nt: TGCGCCAGCAGCTTTGACGATCCCACGGTCCGGCAGTACTTC
cdr3_aa: CASSFDDPTVRQYF
clone_size: many
j_call: TRBJ2-7
v_call: TRBV5-1
d_call: -

cdr3_nt: TGTGCCAGCAGTTACTCGATCGGACACCTTAACACTGAAGCTTTCTTT
cdr3_aa: CASSYSIGHLNTEAFF
clone_size: many
j_call: TRBJ1-1
v_call: TRBV6-5
d_call: -

cdr3_nt: TGTGCCAGCAGCTTAGAGTCTAATGAGCAGTTCTTC
cdr3_aa: CASSLESNEQFF
clone_size: many
j_call: TRBJ2-1
v_call: TRBV7-2
d_call: -

cdr3_nt: TGTGCCAGCAGAGGACAGGGCACCCATGAGCAGTTCTTC
cdr3_aa: CASRGQGTHEQFF
clone_size: many
j_call: TRBJ2-1
v_call: TRBV6-2/TRBV6-3
d_call: TRBD1

cdr3_nt: TGTGCCAGCAGCCAAGACGACAGCAGCTATGGCTACACCTTC
cdr3_aa: CASSQDDSSYGYTF
clone_size: many
j_call: TRBJ1-2
v_call: TRBV4-2
d_call: -

cdr3_nt: TGCGCCAGCAGCTTGGCAGGGGTCGACGCCGGGGAGCTGTTTTTT
cdr3_aa: CASSLAGVDAGELFF
clone_size: many
j_call: TRBJ2-2
v_call: TRBV5-1
d_call: -

cdr3_nt: TGCAGTGCGACCGCCCAGGGCTACACCTTC
cdr3_aa: CSATAQGYTF
clone_size: many
j_call: TRBJ1-2
v_call: TRBV20-1
d_call: -

cdr3_nt: TGTGCCAGCAGTTATGGACGGGCGAACTACAATGAGCAGTTCTTC
cdr3_aa: CASSYGRANYNEQFF
clone_size: many
j_call: TRBJ2-1
v_call: TRBV6-6
d_call: -

cdr3_nt: TGTGCCAGCAGCTTATATTCTGGGGACACACCATATGGCTACACCTTC
cdr3_aa: CASSLYSGDTPYGYTF
clone_size: few
j_call: TRBJ1-2
v_call: TRBV7-2
d_call: -

cdr3_nt: TGTGCCAGCAGCCACCGGGGGGGGGCTGGGGCCAACGTCCTGACTTTC
cdr3_aa: CASSHRGGAGANVLTF
clone_size: many
j_call: TRBJ2-6
v_call: TRBV7-9
d_call: TRBD2

cdr3_nt: TGTGCCAGCAGCGCAGACAGGGACGCCTATAATTCACCCCTCCACTTT
cdr3_aa: CASSADRDAYNSPLHF
clone_size: many
j_call: TRBJ1-6
v_call: TRBV9
d_call: TRBD1

cdr3_nt: TGTGCCAGCAGCTTACAGGGTTCTGGAAACACCATATATTTT
cdr3_aa: CASSLQGSGNTIYF
clone_size: many
j_call: TRBJ1-3
v_call: TRBV7-3
d_call: -